This TCR beta chain was sequenced for a study of molecular identifiers for immune sequencing clone quantification. This clonotype was seen at least ten times. TCRdb processed the PCR reads anew with MiXCR; each CDR3 protein has one entry. Found here are about 500,000 distinct CDR3 sequences, less than 30% of them singletons; the top ten hold approximately 0.8%. The germline CDR1 and CDR2 sequences are LGHDT and YNNKEL (reference sequence). There are 13 residues in the CDR3. V dropped 1 base and J dropped 3 bases, with 6 bases sitting between them. This clonotype was obtained from a human donor in good health. Some libraries in this study had Jurkat cell RNA spiked in. The sample comprised naive CD8+ T cells from blood, with Jurkat cell RNA spiked in. The subset was: FACS-sorted CD8+CD4-CCR7+CD45RA+ naive T cells. The J gene is TRBJ1-2, the V gene TRBV3-1, with no clear D. CDR3: CASSQGTHYGYTF. DNA of the CDR3: TGTGCCAGCAGCCAAGGGACCCACTATGGCTACACCTTC.